This passage covers 32 T cell receptor beta chains from one sample sequenced in a study of blood T cell repertoires in COVID-19 (dated by TCRdb to 2020 to 2021). The protocol used for the library was the immunoSEQ multiplex PCR assay. This is the immuneACCESS table as TCRdb keeps it, with only in-frame sequences that have V and J called. A part of the clones is gone; compared with another copy, unresolved V genes explain less than half, and the rest is unexplained. The sample includes 150,000 or so clones, with 70% to 85% observed a single time. 0.55% to 0.75% of the sample goes to the ten largest clones. Material for sequencing was peripheral blood. The receptors here all came from a man aged 55 to 70 with COVID-19, enrolled during active disease.

CDR3: CASSRSGGKYNEQFF. CDR3 bases: TGTGCCAGCAGTCGTAGCGGGGGTAAATACAATGAGCAGTTCTTC. The chain links TRBV6-6 to TRBJ2-1, with 9 bases identical to TRBD2. The CDR3 totals 15 residues. Germline V gene data show CDR1 as MNHNY and CDR2 as SVGAGI (reference sequence). With 5 bases clipped from V and 4 bases from J, the junction kept 6 bases outside the gene matches.

The V and J genes are TRBV6-2 or TRBV6-3 and TRBJ2-2; 7 nucleotides line up with TRBD1. The CDR3 covers 16 residues. J lost 6 bases, V lost 5 bases, and 12 bases had no gene match. Germline V gene data show CDR1 as MNHEY and CDR2 as SVGEGT. CDR3 region: CASSLRQGSMSGELFF. CDR3 sequence (DNA): TGTGCCAGCAGTCTCAGACAGGGCAGTATGTCCGGGGAGCTGTTTTTT.

The chain has TRBV3-1 (or the pseudogene TRBV3-2) and TRBJ2-1, with a possible D match to TRBD2 (6 bases). CDR3 length: 13 amino acids. Germline CDR1 LGHDT, CDR2 YNNKEL (reference sequence). V dropped 6 bases and J dropped 6 bases, with 12 bases sitting between them. The CDR3, as DNA: TGTGCCAGCAGGACTAGAGGTAGCAATGAGCAGTTCTTC. Translation gives CASRTRGSNEQFF.

This chain uses TRBV5-1 with TRBJ1-3; no clear D. V was trimmed by 1 base and J by 0 bases, leaving 14 bases between them. Germline V CDR1 and CDR2: SGHRS, YFSETQ. This CDR3 is built from 17 residues. Written as DNA, the CDR3 is TGCGCCAGCAGCTTGCATCTTGGCGGAAGCTCTGGAAACACCATATATTTT. Its translation is CASSLHLGGSSGNTIYF.

CDR3 sequence reads: CATSDYSNTEAFF. The CDR3, as DNA: TGTGCCACCAGTGATTACAGTAACACTGAAGCTTTCTTT. V is TRBV24-1 and J is TRBJ1-1; no clear D. The CDR3 is 13 amino acids. V lost 2 bases and J lost 2, with 5 bases in between. The germline V gene encodes CDR1 KGHDR and CDR2 SFDVKD.

The chain employs TRBV18 and TRBJ1-4; 8 bases are shared with TRBD1. The germline gives CDR1 KGHSH, CDR2 LQKENI. This CDR3 contains 14 residues. After removal of 6 bases from V and 6 bases from J, the junction contained 6 bases not matched to a gene. DNA of the CDR3: TGTGCCAGCTCGCGGACAGGGAGGGATGAAAAACTGTTTTTT. Translated: CASSRTGRDEKLFF.

The chain uses TRBV9 and TRBJ2-3, with D uncertain. Germline CDR1 reads SGDLS; CDR2 reads YYNGEE. This CDR3 is built from 15 residues. The V gene lost 2 bases and the J gene lost 3 bases, with 13 bases spanning the gap. CDR3 amino acids: CASSVAVGRTDTQYF. CDR3 bases: TGTGCCAGCAGCGTGGCGGTGGGTAGGACAGATACGCAGTATTTT.

The chain joins TRBV28 to TRBJ2-5; 8 positions match TRBD2. This CDR3 contains 15 residues. J gave up 5 bases and V 4 bases, and 9 bases lay outside the gene matches. Per germline, CDR1 MDHEN and CDR2 SYDVKM. The CDR3 here is CASSSPPRGDETQYF. CDR3 sequence (DNA): TGTGCCAGCAGTTCCCCCCCGCGGGGGGACGAGACCCAGTACTTC.

The V gene is TRBV5-5, the J gene TRBJ2-7, with 7 nucleotides matching TRBD1. The V gene end was trimmed by 3 bases and the J gene end by 1 base; junction bases not matched to a gene: 4. Germline V CDR1 and CDR2: SGHKS, YYEKEE (reference sequence). The CDR3 length is 14 residues. In nucleotides, the CDR3 is TGTGCCAGCAGCTCGCAACAGGGGTCCTACGAGCAGTACTTC. It codes for CASSSQQGSYEQYF.

The CDR3 spells CSGRTVNTEAFF. DNA for the CDR3: TGCAGCGGGCGGACAGTGAACACTGAAGCTTTCTTT. This sequence joins TRBV29-1 and TRBJ1-1, with D possibly being TRBD1 (6 bases). The length of the CDR3 is 12 residues. V was shortened by 7 bases and J by 0 bases, with 9 bases between the two germline ends. Germline CDR1 and CDR2: SQVTM and ANQGSEA.

The genes are TRBV7-6 and TRBJ2-6; 7 bases match TRBD1. CDR1 and CDR2 from the germline V gene are SGHVS and FNYEAQ. The CDR3 has 18 residues. After removal of 0 bases from V and 2 bases from J, the junction contained 7 bases not matched to a gene. The CDR3 nucleotides read TGTGCCAGCAGCTTAGCTGAGAGGGGGCGGCCTGGGGCCAACGTCCTGACTTTC. Protein product: CASSLAERGRPGANVLTF.

V gene TRBV12-5 combines with J gene TRBJ1-1; D remains ambiguous. V lost 1 base and J 8 bases, leaving 11 bases between the germline ends. CDR3 size: 13 residues. Germline loops: CDR1 LGHNT, CDR2 FRNRAP. The CDR3 sequence is CASGLGVGEEAFF. CDR3 bases: TGTGCTAGTGGTTTGGGAGTGGGCGAAGAAGCTTTCTTT.

The chain employs TRBV19 and TRBJ1-2; D possibly corresponds to TRBD1 (5 bases). V gave up 5 bases and J gave up 2 bases, with 18 bases separating them. CDR3 length: 16 residues. Germline CDR1 LNHDA, CDR2 SQIVND (reference sequence). DNA for the CDR3: TGTGCCAGTAGTCCCTCGGCCGGGGGTAGGAACTATGGCTACACCTTC. Translated, it gives CASSPSAGGRNYGYTF.

This chain uses TRBV4-3 with TRBJ2-1; the match to TRBD2 covers 9 bases. Unmatched junction bases numbered 18, after V lost 4 bases and J lost 8 bases. There are 18 residues in the CDR3. Germline CDR1 and CDR2: LGHNA and YSLEER. CDR3 nucleotides: TGCGCCAGCAGCCTCGAATACGTGGGCGGGAGGGCCGTGGATGAGCAGTTCTTC. This codes for CASSLEYVGGRAVDEQFF.

The CDR3 DNA follows: TGTGCCAGCAGTCCCGCGGCAGACCAAGAGACCCAGTACTTC. Translated: CASSPAADQETQYF. The chain couples TRBV6-2 or TRBV6-3 to TRBJ2-5, with D hard to call. V lost 5 bases to trimming and J lost 0 bases, with 10 bases between them. Germline assignment: CDR1 MNHEY and CDR2 SVGEGT. CDR3 length: 14 residues.

This clone was observed once. V usage is TRBV6-1 and J usage is TRBJ2-2; D gene uncertain. CDR1 MNHNS and CDR2 SASEGT come from the germline V gene. Trimming stripped 5 bases from V and 5 bases from J, with 6 bases between. CDR3 length: 12 residues. Written as DNA, the CDR3 is TGTGCCAGCAGTCCCCGGACCGGGGAGCTGTTTTTT. Its translation: CASSPRTGELFF.

V and J are TRBV5-1 and TRBJ1-2, with a weak D call TRBD1 (6 bases). Germline CDR1 and CDR2: SGHRS and YFSETQ. The CDR3 covers 14 residues. V gave up 3 bases and J gave up 8 bases, with 17 bases separating them. CDR3 bases: TGCGCCAGCAGCTGGACAGTTTCCCCAGGGGGCTACACCTTC. Protein: CASSWTVSPGGYTF.

The chain is built from TRBV5-1 and TRBJ2-5, with 14 nucleotides matching TRBD2. CDR1 SGHRS and CDR2 YFSETQ come from the germline V gene. J gave up 5 bases and V 0 bases, and 3 bases lay outside the gene matches. The CDR3 consists of 16 residues. The chain's CDR3 is CASSLARTSGRETQYF. In DNA form, the CDR3 reads TGCGCCAGCAGCTTGGCCCGGACTAGCGGGAGGGAGACCCAGTACTTC.

This clone was recorded once. This chain connects TRBV5-4 to TRBJ2-1, with 7 bases identical to TRBD1. The J segment lost 4 bases and the V segment lost 0 bases, leaving 4 bases of the junction unmatched. The CDR3 is 15 amino acids. Germline V gene sequence: CDR1 SGHNT, CDR2 YYREEE (reference sequence). CDR3 nucleotide sequence: TGTGCCAGCAGCTTGGGACAGGGATTTTACAATGAGCAGTTCTTC. Amino acid sequence: CASSLGQGFYNEQFF.

This chain connects TRBV28 to TRBJ1-2; 7 bases are a match to TRBD1. Germline V gives CDR1 MDHEN, CDR2 SYDVKM. V dropped 5 bases and J dropped 0; count of bases not matched to a gene: 9. There are 16 residues in the CDR3. The CDR3 sequence: CASSIPPGQPNYGYTF. The DNA of the CDR3 is TGTGCCAGCAGTATACCACCGGGACAGCCTAACTATGGCTACACCTTC.

The gene calls are TRBV4-3 and TRBJ1-2; 7 bases agree with TRBD1. The germline V gene encodes CDR1 LGHNA and CDR2 YSLEER. With V trimmed by 4 bases and J by 7 bases, 3 bases remained unmatched. This CDR3 is built from 12 residues. The CDR3 nucleotides read TGCGCCAGCAGCCTCCAGGGGGGTGGCTACACCTTC. Residues: CASSLQGGGYTF.

This clone has only a few counts. This chain connects TRBV7-2 to TRBJ2-7; 8 bases map to TRBD2. This CDR3 comprises 14 residues. The germline V gene encodes CDR1 SGHTA and CDR2 FQGNSA. J lost 3 bases, V lost 5 bases, and 6 bases had no gene match. Here the CDR3 reads CASSPASGRYEQYF. The CDR3 DNA sequence: TGTGCCAGCAGCCCCGCTAGCGGGCGCTACGAGCAGTACTTC.

The chain combines TRBV19 with TRBJ1-5; D might be TRBD1 (6 bases). Germline CDR1 LNHDA, CDR2 SQIVND (reference sequence). V lost 1 base, J lost 2 bases, and 12 bases lay in between. This CDR3 is 16 amino acids long. DNA of the CDR3: TGTGCCAGTAGTATAGCACAGGGTCGGGGCAATCAGCCCCAGCATTTT. Protein product: CASSIAQGRGNQPQHF.

The chain links TRBV19 to TRBJ1-4, with TRBD1 as a possible D gene (6 bases). CDR1 LNHDA and CDR2 SQIVND come from the germline V gene (reference sequence). V lost 4 bases, J lost 8 bases, and 20 bases lay in between. The CDR3 totals 16 residues. In DNA form, the CDR3 reads TGTGCCAGTAGTACTCCCCGGTTGGGGGCCGGGGAAAAACTGTTTTTT. It translates to CASSTPRLGAGEKLFF.

This clone was recorded once. The rearrangement joins TRBV5-1 to TRBJ2-2; 9 positions match TRBD1. The CDR3 is made up of 15 amino acids. V dropped 2 bases and J dropped 6; count of bases not matched to a gene: 5. The germline CDR1 and CDR2 sequences are SGHRS and YFSETQ. The chain's CDR3 is CASSFDRGVPGELFF. The CDR3 nucleotides read TGCGCCAGCAGCTTTGACAGGGGGGTTCCCGGGGAGCTGTTTTTT.

V and J are TRBV6-6 and TRBJ2-2; 8 bases align to TRBD1. Trimming took 8 bases from V and 1 from J; bases not matched to a gene: 0. CDR3 length: 13 amino acids. Germline-derived CDR1 and CDR2 are MNHNY and SVGAGI (reference sequence). The CDR3 region is CASGTGNTGELFF. The CDR3 region has the DNA TGTGCCAGCGGGACAGGGAACACCGGGGAGCTGTTTTTT.

The rearrangement joins TRBV6-1 to TRBJ2-3, with 10 bases fitting TRBD2. CDR3 size: 16 residues. J lost 4 bases, V lost 1 base, and 5 bases had no gene match. Germline-derived CDR1 and CDR2 are MNHNS and SASEGT. The CDR3 nucleotides are TGTGCCAGCAGTGAAGAGGCTAGCGGGAGTGCAGATACGCAGTATTTT. Translated, it gives CASSEEASGSADTQYF.

The CDR3 nucleotides read TGTGCCAGCAGAGACACAGGGAGGGGGTACTATGGCTACACCTTC. Its translation is CASRDTGRGYYGYTF. The genes are TRBV25-1 and TRBJ1-2; D might be TRBD1 (6 bases). This CDR3 is 15 amino acids long. Trimming pared 6 bases from V and 3 bases from J, leaving 17 bases between. The germline V gene has CDR1 MGHDK and CDR2 SYGVNS.

The V gene is TRBV29-1, the J gene TRBJ1-2; D possibly corresponds to TRBD1 (6 bases). CDR3 size: 14 residues. V was trimmed by 7 bases and J by 8 bases, leaving 23 bases between them. Germline V gene lookup returns CDR1 SQVTM and CDR2 ANQGSEA. CDR3 DNA: TGCAGCGCTACGCCTGACAGGTTCGGGAGGGGCTACACCTTC. It yields the protein CSATPDRFGRGYTF.

This clone was observed a handful of times. The chain recombines TRBV2 with TRBJ1-5; D is perhaps TRBD1 (5 bases). Germline V gene lookup returns CDR1 SNHLY and CDR2 FYNNEI. The V end lost 9 bases, the J end lost 6 bases, and 27 bases lay between the germline ends. This CDR3 has 17 residues. The CDR3 DNA reads as TGTGCCAGTACCTACCAGGGTGTTGGGCCAATGGGTCAGCCCCAGCATTTT. The encoded protein is CASTYQGVGPMGQPQHF.

The chain links TRBV6-5 to TRBJ1-6; a possible D gene is TRBD1 (5 bases). Trimming shortened V by 3 bases and J by 14 bases, and 14 bases separated the two germline ends. The V gene's germline CDR1 is MNHEY and CDR2 SVGAGI. The CDR3 has 13 amino acids. The CDR3 sequence is CASSYLQGSTLHF. CDR3 DNA: TGTGCCAGCAGTTATTTGCAGGGCTCTACCCTCCACTTT.

This CDR3 is CASNPQLTSNQPQHF. In nucleotides, the CDR3 is TGTGCCAGTAATCCGCAGTTGACAAGCAATCAGCCCCAGCATTTT. The chain carries TRBV19 and TRBJ1-5, with no clear D. The CDR3 is 15 residues long. Trimming took 7 bases from V and 1 from J, leaving 14 bases between them. Looked up from germline, CDR1 is LNHDA and CDR2 is SQIVND (reference sequence).